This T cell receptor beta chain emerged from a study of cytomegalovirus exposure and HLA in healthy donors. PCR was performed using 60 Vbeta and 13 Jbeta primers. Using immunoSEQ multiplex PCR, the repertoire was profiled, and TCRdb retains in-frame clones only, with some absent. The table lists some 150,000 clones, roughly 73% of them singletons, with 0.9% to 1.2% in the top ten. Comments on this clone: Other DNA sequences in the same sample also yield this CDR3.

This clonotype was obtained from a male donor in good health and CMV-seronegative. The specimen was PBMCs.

CDR3 nucleotides: TGTGCCAGCAGCCCTGGAGGTAGCACAGATACGCAGTATTTT. Its protein is CASSPGGSTDTQYF. The J gene is TRBJ2-3, the V gene TRBV6-4; D perhaps matches TRBD2 (5 bases). Deletions cut 6 bases from V and 0 bases from J, with 10 bases between. The germline V gene encodes CDR1 MRHNA and CDR2 SNTAGT. The CDR3 contains 14 residues.